These T cell receptor beta chains were read from a single sample in a study of T cells in localized non-small cell lung cancer. Assay: immunoSEQ multiplex PCR; the TCRdb copy retains only in-frame clones and omits some. Here the sample spans 1,500 to 2,000 clones, 36% being singletons. The source was lung tumor tissue, collected before any cancer treatment. The receptors stem from a female donor over 55 with stage II squamous cell lung carcinoma. The CDR3 runs from the conserved cysteine through the conserved F or W. D genes are given only for firm matches. Clone size is shown for a subset of rows, as once, few, many or a class of expanded clone.

V gene	J gene	clone size	D gene	CDR3 protein	CDR3 DNA
TRBV6-8	TRBJ1-6	NA	NA	CAASGGNNSPLHF	TGTGCCGCCTCAGGCGGTAATAATTCACCCCTCCACTTT
TRBV6-8	TRBJ1-5	few	TRBD1	CASRPHRGRSNQPQHF	TGTGCCAGCAGACCACACAGGGGGCGTAGCAATCAGCCCCAGCATTTT
TRBV30	TRBJ2-2	NA	NA	CAWSPTRELFF	TGTGCCTGGAGTCCGACGAGGGAGCTGTTTTTT
TRBV28	TRBJ1-4	NA	NA	CASSFSIEKLFF	TGTGCCAGCAGTTTCTCCATCGAAAAACTGTTTTTT
TRBV6-8	TRBJ1-1	NA	NA	CAIRSDSTEAFF	TGTGCCATCAGATCTGACAGCACTGAAGCTTTCTTT
TRBV19	TRBJ1-6	NA	NA	CASSILNSPLHF	TGTGCCAGTAGTATTCTGAATTCACCCCTCCACTTT
TRBV18	TRBJ1-1	NA	TRBD1	CASSGGQGARNTEAFF	TGTGCCAGCTCGGGGGGCCAGGGGGCGAGAAACACTGAAGCTTTCTTT
TRBV7-8	TRBJ1-4	few	NA	CASSFGQNEKLFF	TGTGCCAGCAGCTTTGGTCAAAATGAAAAACTGTTTTTT
TRBV6-7	TRBJ1-1	few	NA	CASSLRGRDTEAFF	TGTGCCAGCAGTTTACGGGGGAGAGACACTGAAGCTTTCTTT
TRBV6-8	TRBJ1-1	few	TRBD1	CASSYRDSTEAFF	TGTGCCAGCAGTTACCGGGACAGCACTGAAGCTTTCTTT
TRBV11-3	TRBJ1-1	NA	NA	CASSLGPKGVSAEAFF	TGTGCCAGCAGCCTGGGACCCAAAGGGGTATCGGCTGAAGCTTTCTTT
TRBV23-1	TRBJ2-1	medium-sized	TRBD1	CASSPVSMGTGGMIQQFF	TGCGCCAGCAGCCCCGTCAGCATGGGGACAGGGGGTATGATCCAGCAGTTCTTC
TRBV6-8	TRBJ1-2	NA	NA	CAISVGGSSYGYTF	TGTGCCATCAGTGTTGGTGGCAGCTCCTATGGCTACACCTTC
TRBV28	TRBJ1-2	NA	NA	CASRPPGFRGYTF	TGTGCCAGCAGGCCCCCGGGGTTTAGGGGCTACACCTTC
TRBV12-2	TRBJ2-1	few	NA	CAWGQSSSYNEQFF	TGTGCCTGGGGACAGTCGAGCTCCTACAATGAGCAGTTCTTC
TRBV7-2	TRBJ2-7	few	TRBD2	CASSPGGGISYEQYF	TGTGCCAGCAGCCCCGGGGGGGGAATCTCCTACGAGCAGTACTTC
TRBV6-8	TRBJ2-5	few	NA	CASSYRIGMETQYF	TGTGCCAGCAGTTACAGGATTGGAATGGAGACCCAGTACTTC
TRBV29-1	TRBJ1-1	NA	NA	CSVGVRGIGDTEAFF	TGCAGCGTTGGAGTACGAGGGATTGGTGACACTGAAGCTTTCTTT
TRBV19	TRBJ2-2	once	TRBD2	CASSPAGTSGTGELFF	TGTGCCAGTAGCCCAGCCGGGACTAGCGGCACCGGGGAGCTGTTTTTT
TRBV28	TRBJ1-6	NA	NA	CASSLSQDSPLHF	TGTGCCAGCAGTTTATCCCAGGATTCACCCCTCCACTTT
TRBV11-3	TRBJ2-7	NA	TRBD2	CASKTAGGYYEQYF	TGTGCCAGCAAGACAGCGGGGGGTTACTACGAGCAGTACTTC
TRBV1	TRBJ1-1	few	NA	CASSQDSARHAFF	TGCGCCAGCAGCCAAGACAGCGCTCGTCATGCTTTCTTT
TRBV6-8	TRBJ1-5	NA	NA	CASSTRGEDQPQHF	TGTGCCAGCAGTACCCGCGGGGAGGATCAGCCCCAGCATTTT
TRBV2	TRBJ2-7	few	NA	CASSDRRTNSYEQYF	TGTGCCAGCAGTGATAGGCGGACCAACTCCTACGAGCAGTACTTC
TRBV18	TRBJ2-7	NA	NA	CASSPSLIRETYEQYF	TGTGCCAGCTCACCCAGTCTGATAAGGGAGACCTACGAGCAGTACTTC
TRBV30	TRBJ1-4	NA	NA	CAWSRLDSYNEKLFF	TGTGCCTGGAGTCGCCTGGACAGCTATAATGAAAAACTGTTTTTT
TRBV29-1	TRBJ2-6	NA	NA	CSVRQVISGANVLTF	TGCAGCGTTAGGCAGGTAATCTCTGGGGCCAACGTCCTGACTTTC
TRBV11-3	TRBJ2-7	medium-sized	TRBD2	CASSLASSGDEQYF	TGTGCCAGCAGCTTGGCTTCTAGCGGGGACGAGCAGTACTTC
TRBV18	TRBJ2-3	NA	NA	CASSPRVSPTDTQYF	TGTGCCAGCTCACCACGGGTTAGTCCCACAGATACGCAGTATTTT
TRBV7-5	TRBJ1-2	NA	NA	CASSLVGSSFGYTF	TGTGCCAGCAGCTTAGTTGGGAGCAGTTTTGGCTACACCTTC
TRBV30	TRBJ1-1	NA	NA	CAWSVQRGEAFF	TGTGCCTGGAGTGTACAAAGGGGTGAAGCTTTCTTT
TRBV28	TRBJ2-6	NA	NA	CASSLGGLGANVLTF	TGTGCCAGCAGTTTAGGGGGGCTCGGGGCCAACGTCCTGACTTTC
TRBV9	TRBJ1-1	medium-sized	TRBD1	CASSVRDRDFDVAFF	TGTGCCAGCAGCGTCCGGGACAGGGATTTCGATGTGGCTTTCTTT
TRBV2	TRBJ1-5	medium-sized	NA	CASSERGPRGGNQPQHF	TGTGCCAGCAGTGAACGGGGGCCACGGGGGGGCAATCAGCCCCAGCATTTT
TRBV11-3	TRBJ1-1	few	TRBD1	CASSLSLPDREGTEAFF	TGTGCCAGCAGCTTGTCCCTCCCCGACAGGGAGGGGACTGAAGCTTTCTTT
TRBV12-5	TRBJ2-5	NA	NA	CASSLGGEGTQYF	TGTGCCAGCTCCCTCGGAGGCGAGGGGACCCAGTACTTC
TRBV10-2	TRBJ1-1	once	NA	CASSEGLNTEAFF	TGCGCCAGCAGTGAGGGGTTGAACACTGAAGCTTTCTTT
TRBV30	TRBJ1-5	NA	NA	CAWGLDLNQPQHF	TGTGCCTGGGGGCTGGACCTCAATCAGCCCCAGCATTTT
TRBV4-1	TRBJ1-1	NA	NA	CASSPGGRGGTEAFF	TGCGCCAGCAGCCCTGGAGGCAGGGGCGGCACTGAAGCTTTCTTT
TRBV30	TRBJ1-5	few	NA	CAWSGQQNQPQHF	TGTGCCTGGTCAGGCCAGCAAAATCAGCCCCAGCATTTT
TRBV19	TRBJ2-1	NA	TRBD1	CASSVRDRDDEQFF	TGTGCCAGTAGTGTCCGGGACAGGGACGATGAACAGTTCTTC
TRBV11-3	TRBJ1-3	NA	TRBD1	CASSLQGAGPGNTIYF	TGTGCCAGCAGCTTACAGGGGGCCGGTCCTGGAAACACCATATATTTT
TRBV18	TRBJ2-7	NA	TRBD2	CASSPRGTRGYEQYF	TGTGCCAGCTCACCGAGAGGGACTAGGGGCTACGAGCAGTACTTC
TRBV30	TRBJ2-7	once	NA	CAWSIGGGLYEQYF	TGTGCCTGGAGTATAGGCGGCGGGCTCTACGAGCAGTACTTC
TRBV19	TRBJ2-1	NA	TRBD2	CASSGGVPFYNEQFF	TGTGCCAGTAGCGGGGGGGTGCCCTTCTACAATGAGCAGTTCTTC
TRBV25-1	TRBJ2-7	few	NA	CASRGRDLTYEQYF	TGTGCCAGCAGGGGCAGGGACTTAACCTACGAGCAGTACTTC
TRBV2	TRBJ1-6	NA	NA	CASSEAGPGVGGSPLHF	TGTGCCAGCAGTGAAGCGGGGCCTGGGGTAGGCGGTTCACCCCTCCACTTT
TRBV19	TRBJ2-3	NA	TRBD1	CATRSGTGGLNTQYF	TGTGCCACCCGAAGCGGGACAGGGGGTCTAAATACGCAGTATTTT
TRBV30	TRBJ2-2	NA	NA	CASPGLLGELFF	TGTGCCTCTCCGGGACTCCTGGGGGAGCTGTTTTTT
TRBV6-8	TRBJ2-7	few	TRBD2	CASSYSFQAGDEQYF	TGTGCCAGCAGTTACAGTTTTCAAGCGGGAGACGAGCAGTACTTC
TRBV9	TRBJ2-5	NA	TRBD2	CASSGGIAGGGDQETQYF	TGTGCCAGCAGCGGTGGAATAGCGGGGGGTGGAGATCAAGAGACCCAGTACTTC
TRBV29-1	TRBJ1-1	NA	NA	CSVFAPLYTEAFF	TGCAGCGTTTTTGCCCCGCTCTACACTGAAGCTTTCTTT
TRBV5-1	TRBJ2-5	NA	TRBD1	CASSRRDREGTQYF	TGCGCCAGCAGCCGACGGGACAGGGAGGGGACCCAGTACTTC
TRBV14	TRBJ2-5	NA	TRBD2	CASSQGSSGETQYF	TGTGCCAGCAGCCAAGGTTCTAGCGGGGAGACCCAGTACTTC
TRBV30	TRBJ1-2	NA	TRBD1	CAWRYRGNYGYTF	TGTGCCTGGCGCTACAGGGGTAACTATGGCTACACCTTC
TRBV30	TRBJ1-1	few	TRBD1	CAWSHTRTGRTEAFF	TGTGCCTGGAGTCACACTAGGACAGGGCGCACTGAAGCTTTCTTT
TRBV18	TRBJ1-2	few	NA	CASSPGVEGLYGYTF	TGTGCCAGCTCACCCGGCGTGGAGGGACTCTATGGCTACACCTTC
TRBV11-3	TRBJ2-1	NA	TRBD1	CASSLDGTDHNEQFF	TGTGCCAGCAGCTTAGACGGGACAGACCACAATGAGCAGTTCTTC
TRBV7-6	TRBJ2-3	NA	TRBD2	CASSSTSGGKGDTQYF	TGTGCCAGCAGCTCAACTAGCGGGGGGAAAGGAGATACGCAGTATTTT